The 32 T cell receptor beta chains listed next were all sequenced from one sample in a study of siplizumab effects on memory and regulatory T cells. Assay: immunoSEQ multiplex PCR; the TCRdb copy retains only in-frame clones and omits some. The sample yields tens of thousands of clones, 88% seen once. The source material was Tregs sorted from blood. Receptor source: a human donor in good health.

The chain employs TRBV30 and TRBJ2-5; 9 bases are a match to TRBD2. Germline CDR1 reads GTSNPN; CDR2 reads SVGIG (reference sequence). The CDR3 has 15 amino acids. V lost 2 bases, J lost 7 bases, and 11 bases stayed unmatched. CDR3 nucleotides: TGTGCCTGGAGTCCGAGCGGGAGGCCCTTATGGACCCAGTACTTC. Protein product: CAWSPSGRPLWTQYF.

The V gene is TRBV5-1, the J gene TRBJ1-3; D might be TRBD1 (5 bases). Germline CDR1 reads SGHRS; CDR2 reads YFSETQ. V was shortened by 5 bases and J by 2 bases, with 17 bases between the two germline ends. CDR3 length equals 16 residues. The CDR3 loop reads CASRLYAGTPGNTIYF. DNA of the CDR3: TGCGCCAGCAGGCTTTACGCAGGGACGCCTGGAAACACCATATATTTT.

The V and J genes are TRBV5-1 and TRBJ2-1, with 9 bases identical to TRBD2. Germline V CDR1 and CDR2: SGHRS, YFSETQ. The junction had 11 bases not matched to a gene; V was cut back by 4 bases and J by 6 bases. The CDR3 spans 16 residues. The CDR3 region has the DNA TGCGCCAGCAGCCGGGGGCTTAGCGGGAGCAGCAATGAGCAGTTCTTC. It is translated as CASSRGLSGSSNEQFF. Full variable domain (missing parts from reference TRBV5-1 and TRBJ2-1): KAGVTQTPRYLIKTRGQQVTLSCSPISGHRSVSWYQQTPGQGLQFLFEYFSETQRNKGNFPGRFSGRQFSNSRSEMNVSTLELGDSALYLCASSRGLSGSSNEQFFGPGTRLTVL.

This sequence joins TRBV27 and TRBJ2-7, with 9 positions matching TRBD1. Germline loops: CDR1 MNHEY, CDR2 SMNVEV (reference sequence). The CDR3 consists of 13 residues. Trimming at V came to 7 bases and at J to 2 bases, leaving 3 bases not matched to a gene. The CDR3, as DNA: TGTGCCAGCAAAAGACAGGGGGCCTACGAGCAGTACTTC. Translating it yields CASKRQGAYEQYF.

This chain connects TRBV7-3 to TRBJ2-1, with D uncertain. Trimming pared 5 bases from V and 13 bases from J, leaving 21 bases between. The CDR3 length is 14 residues. Germline V gene lookup returns CDR1 SGHTA and CDR2 FQGTGA. CDR3 protein: CASSPSDRYGNQFF. The CDR3 bases are TGTGCCAGCAGCCCTTCGGACCGATACGGTAATCAGTTCTTC.

This sequence joins TRBV30 and TRBJ1-5; 11 bases fit TRBD1. This CDR3 contains 18 residues. The trim removed 2 bases at V and 0 bases at J, leaving 9 bases unmatched. CDR1 is GTSNPN, CDR2 SVGIG, per germline (reference sequence). CDR3 protein: CAWSRDRGMLYSNQPQHF. As DNA, the CDR3 is TGTGCCTGGAGTCGGGACAGGGGGATGCTATATAGCAATCAGCCCCAGCATTTT.

The chain uses TRBV7-8 and TRBJ1-3, with D possibly TRBD1 on 6 matching bases. Germline assignment: CDR1 SGHVS and CDR2 FQNEAQ. V was cut by 5 bases and J by 5 bases, with 13 bases left in between. The CDR3 sequence is 14 residues long. The CDR3 DNA follows: TGTGCCAGCAGCCGACGGACAGAACGAAACACCATATATTTT. Its translation is CASSRRTERNTIYF.

A remark on this clone: One junction end does not reproduce the germline sequence, and a read error may be involved. This rearrangement joins TRBV12-5 to TRBJ2-5, with no clear D. CDR1 LGHNT and CDR2 FRNRAP come from the germline V gene. CDR3 length: 11 residues. The CDR3 DNA follows: TGTGCTAGTGGCGCCCTAGGTCTTTGGGACTTC. The encoded protein is CASGALGLWDF.

To note about this clone: This CDR3 is also generated by other DNA sequences in the sample. The rearrangement joins TRBV19 to TRBJ1-1; 7 positions match TRBD1. CDR1 LNHDA and CDR2 SQIVND come from the germline V gene (reference sequence). The CDR3 extends over 14 amino acids. Trimming removed 1 base from V and 2 bases from J; junction bases left unmatched: 1. The CDR3 DNA reads TGTGCCAGTAGTATAGCAGGGGGTAACACTGAAGCTTTCTTT. As protein: CASSIAGGNTEAFF. The whole variable domain, filled in from reference TRBV19 and TRBJ1-1, reads DGGITQSPKYLFRKEGQNVTLSCEQNLNHDAMYWYRQDPGQGLRLIYYSQIVNDFQKGDIAEGYSVSREKKESFPLTVTSAQKNPTAFYLCASSIAGGNTEAFFGQGTRLTVV.

This clone is classed as medium-sized (0.01 to 0.1%). The genes are TRBV18 and TRBJ1-3; D might be TRBD1 (6 bases). This CDR3 has 16 residues. V lost 0 bases to trimming and J lost 2 bases, with 11 bases between them. The germline gives CDR1 KGHSH, CDR2 LQKENI. The CDR3 sequence is CASSPPFGTTGNTIYF. The CDR3 nucleotides read TGTGCCAGCTCACCACCGTTCGGGACAACTGGAAACACCATATATTTT.

In DNA, the CDR3 is TGTGCAAGTCGCCGACGACACAGGGGCCAAACCTACGAGCAGTACTTC. Protein sequence: CASRRRHRGQTYEQYF. The chain couples TRBV12-2 to TRBJ2-7; no DNA check was done on the table's D call, TRBD1. TRBV12-2 is tagged as a pseudogene. CDR3 length equals 16 residues.

This clone was recorded only once. The V gene is TRBV5-1, the J gene TRBJ1-1; 9 positions match TRBD1. Germline V gene lookup returns CDR1 SGHRS and CDR2 YFSETQ. This CDR3 has 17 amino acids. V was pared by 5 bases and J by 1 base, with 12 bases of the junction left unmatched. The CDR3 DNA sequence: TGCGCCAGCAGAAAAGAGACGGGACAGGGCCGGAACACTGAAGCTTTCTTT. Translation gives CASRKETGQGRNTEAFF.

This clone was seen once. The rearrangement uses TRBV27 and TRBJ2-1; no definite D call. Germline V gene sequence: CDR1 MNHEY, CDR2 SMNVEV (reference sequence). Trimming removed 1 base at V and 0 bases at J, with 7 bases between. CDR3 length equals 15 residues. The CDR3 sequence is CASSLYQSSYNEQFF. In DNA form, the CDR3 reads TGTGCCAGCAGTTTATATCAGAGCTCCTACAATGAGCAGTTCTTC.

The chain recombines TRBV27 with TRBJ2-7; tentative D call: TRBD2 (6 bases). Germline assignment: CDR1 MNHEY and CDR2 SMNVEV (reference sequence). The V and J ends lost 3 bases and 7 bases respectively, with 7 bases between them. The CDR3 has 11 amino acids. The CDR3 DNA reads as TGTGCCAGCAGTTTCGGGGGTGAGCAGTACTTC. Protein product: CASSFGGEQYF.

CDR3: CASSPGPPRWNEQFF. CDR3 nucleotides: TGCGCCAGCAGCCCCGGACCTCCAAGGTGGAATGAGCAGTTCTTC. This rearrangement joins TRBV4-1 to TRBJ2-1; D gene unclear. Germline CDR1 and CDR2: MGHRA and YSYEKL. V was pared by 4 bases and J by 7 bases, with 17 bases between. The CDR3 length is 15 residues.

This chain links TRBV7-6 with TRBJ2-2; D remains unclear. The V end lost 4 bases, the J end lost 1 base, and 4 bases lay between the germline ends. The CDR3 runs 13 residues. From germline, CDR1 is SGHVS and CDR2 FNYEAQ. The CDR3, as DNA: TGTGCCAGCAGCTCCCTGAACACCGGGGAGCTGTTTTTT. This codes for CASSSLNTGELFF.

The J gene is TRBJ1-2, the V gene TRBV25-1, with D tentatively TRBD1 (6 bases). This CDR3 contains 15 residues. Trimming shortened V by 2 bases and J by 7 bases, and 17 bases separated the two germline ends. The germline gives CDR1 MGHDK, CDR2 SYGVNS. The CDR3 coding sequence is TGTGCCAGCAGTGAAACCAGCATTTCAGGGGCTGGCTACACCTTC. This sequence encodes CASSETSISGAGYTF.

The gene calls are TRBV12-2 and TRBJ2-7; no check of the table's D call, TRBD2, against the DNA was made. TRBV12-2 is a recognized pseudogene. The CDR3 has 17 residues. CDR3 residues: CASRLAGFSGDFYEQYF. The CDR3 DNA follows: TGTGCAAGTCGCTTAGCGGGGTTCAGCGGGGACTTCTACGAGCAGTACTTC.

The V gene is TRBV4-1, the J gene TRBJ2-7, with 9 bases aligning to TRBD2. Germline V CDR1 and CDR2: MGHRA, YSYEKL. Trimming at V came to 2 bases and at J to 1 base, leaving 12 bases not matched to a gene. The CDR3 totals 18 residues. CDR3 protein: CASSQYLAGGRGSYEQYF. CDR3 coding DNA: TGCGCCAGCAGCCAATATTTGGCGGGAGGGCGGGGATCCTACGAGCAGTACTTC.

This chain links TRBV7-2 with TRBJ2-7, with 7 positions matching TRBD2. There are 16 residues in the CDR3. Trimming removed 3 bases from V and 3 bases from J; junction bases left unmatched: 11. The germline V gene encodes CDR1 SGHTA and CDR2 FQGNSA. As DNA, the CDR3 is TGTGCCAGCAGCTTGGGACCGGGACTACTCCGCTACGAGCAGTACTTC. It is translated as CASSLGPGLLRYEQYF.

The chain carries TRBV6-1 and TRBJ1-1; D perhaps matches TRBD1 (6 bases). Germline loops: CDR1 MNHNS, CDR2 SASEGT. V lost 4 bases and J 1 base, leaving 13 bases between the germline ends. This CDR3 has 15 amino acids. CDR3 DNA: TGTGCCAGCAGTGGGTCGACAGGAGGGAACACTGAAGCTTTCTTT. Translated: CASSGSTGGNTEAFF.

This chain joins TRBV29-1 and TRBJ2-7, with a possible D match to TRBD2 (7 bases). CDR1 SQVTM and CDR2 ANQGSEA come from the germline V gene. V was clipped by 5 bases and J by 6 bases, with 17 bases between them. The CDR3 sequence is 13 residues long. This CDR3 is CSVSEGGGGEQYF. The CDR3, as DNA: TGCAGCGTTAGCGAAGGGGGGGGCGGCGAGCAGTACTTC.

This clone was seen only a few times. V gene TRBV7-9 combines with J gene TRBJ2-7; D remains unclear. Trimming took 4 bases from V and 4 from J, leaving 17 bases between them. CDR1 and CDR2 from the germline V gene are SEHNR and FQNEAQ (reference sequence). The CDR3 length is 15 residues. CDR3 in amino acids: CASSSGRLKSYEQYF. In nucleotides, the CDR3 is TGTGCCAGCAGCTCCGGGCGACTTAAGAGTTACGAGCAGTACTTC.

The rearrangement joins TRBV19 to TRBJ2-4, with 9 bases matching TRBD1. Trimming at V came to 4 bases and at J to 1 base, leaving 11 bases not matched to a gene. The CDR3 has 18 amino acids. In germline, CDR1 is LNHDA, CDR2 SQIVND (reference sequence). The CDR3, as DNA: TGTGCCAGTAGTACAGGACAGGGGAGGGCTCTGGCCAAAAACATTCAGTACTTC. It encodes CASSTGQGRALAKNIQYF.

This chain connects TRBV5-5 to TRBJ2-5; D is perhaps TRBD2 (5 bases). Between the trimmed V and J ends, which lost 2 bases and 0 bases, there was a span of 5 bases. CDR3 length: 13 residues. The germline V gene encodes CDR1 SGHKS and CDR2 YYEKEE (reference sequence). The CDR3 loop reads CASSLADQETQYF. The CDR3 nucleotides are TGTGCCAGCAGCTTAGCGGACCAAGAGACCCAGTACTTC.

The rearrangement uses TRBV10-1 and TRBJ1-5; D possibly corresponds to TRBD1 (5 bases). Germline V gene sequence: CDR1 WNHNN, CDR2 SYGVQD (reference sequence). This CDR3 is 15 amino acids long. V lost 2 bases, J lost 4 bases, and 12 bases lay in between. The DNA for the CDR3 is TGCGCCAGCAGTGAGCCGGGACGTGGGAATCAGCCCCAGCATTTT. Protein: CASSEPGRGNQPQHF.

The chain links TRBV5-1 to TRBJ2-3; TRBD2 aligns across 7 bases. V was clipped by 0 bases and J by 0 bases; unmatched bases: 4. The CDR3 has 16 residues. Germline lookup yields CDR1 SGHRS and CDR2 YFSETQ. The CDR3 DNA reads TGCGCCAGCAGCTTGGTGGGGGGAGGGAGCACAGATACGCAGTATTTT. Translating it yields CASSLVGGGSTDTQYF.

This rearrangement joins TRBV6-5 to TRBJ2-3; tentatively, D is TRBD1 or TRBD2 (5 bases each). From germline, CDR1 is MNHEY and CDR2 SVGAGI. V lost 5 bases and J lost 5, with 17 bases in between. This CDR3 contains 15 residues. In nucleotides, the CDR3 is TGTGCCAGCAGTGCCGGGACCTTAAGCGAAGATACGCAGTATTTT. It codes for CASSAGTLSEDTQYF.

V and J are TRBV11-3 and TRBJ2-1, with 10 bases matching TRBD2. Per the germline V gene, CDR1 is SGHNT and CDR2 is YENEEA. Trimming cost V 3 bases and J 9 bases; bases outside gene matches: 14. The CDR3 spans 17 residues. The CDR3 DNA reads as TGTGCCAGCAGCTTGGGTAGCGGGAGGACCCTCCTACGTGAGCAGTTCTTC. Encoded protein: CASSLGSGRTLLREQFF.

The chain is built from TRBV5-1 and TRBJ1-4; TRBD1 is a possible D gene (6 bases). Looked up from germline, CDR1 is SGHRS and CDR2 is YFSETQ. With 4 bases removed from V and 5 bases from J, the gap between germline ends came to 9 bases. CDR3 length: 13 residues. CDR3 coding DNA: TGCGCCAGCAGCCCGGGGACAAATGAAAAACTGTTTTTT. Translating it yields CASSPGTNEKLFF. Full variable domain (missing parts from reference TRBV5-1 and TRBJ1-4): KAGVTQTPRYLIKTRGQQVTLSCSPISGHRSVSWYQQTPGQGLQFLFEYFSETQRNKGNFPGRFSGRQFSNSRSEMNVSTLELGDSALYLCASSPGTNEKLFFGSGTQLSVL.

This chain links TRBV10-3 with TRBJ2-1; no clear D. CDR3 length equals 14 residues. Germline CDR1 is ENHRY and CDR2 is SYGVKD. The V and J ends lost 0 bases and 0 bases respectively, with 3 bases between them. In DNA form, the CDR3 reads TGTGCCATCAGTGAGTCGAGCTCCTACAATGAGCAGTTCTTC. Residues: CAISESSSYNEQFF.

This clone appeared a single time. This chain joins TRBV7-3 and TRBJ2-2, with 8 bases matching TRBD2. This CDR3 is built from 15 residues. CDR1 and CDR2 (germline): SGHTA, FQGTGA. V gave up 0 bases and J gave up 5 bases; unmatched junction bases: 2. The CDR3 loop is CASSLTGTRTGELFF. DNA for the CDR3: TGTGCCAGCAGCTTAACGGGGACTAGAACCGGGGAGCTGTTTTTT.